These 21 T cell receptor beta chains came from one sample sequenced in a study of regulatory T cells in long-lasting Graves disease. Regarding time point: persistent/refractory GD, antithyroid drugs over 5 years with positive TRAb. There was RNA extracted from PBMCs, and the TCR library was made from it. With iRepertoire HTBI primers and Arm-PCR of CDR3 regions, TCR beta libraries were built. TCRdb processed the multiplex PCR reads anew with MiXCR; each CDR3 protein has one entry. The sample yields around 510,000 distinct CDR3 sequences, less than 25% seen once. Sample: peripheral blood mononuclear cells (PBMCs), taken when the disease was refractory, from a patient treated with antithyroid drugs. The receptors derive from a female donor with Graves disease.

This clonotype was detected ten times or more. The CDR3 spells CASSPQPTGRKPYEQYF. CDR3 DNA: TGTGCCAGCAGTCCCCAACCGACAGGACGAAAACCCTACGAGCAGTACTTC. J is TRBJ2-7 and V is TRBV28, with D possibly matching TRBD1 (6 bases). V was clipped by 5 bases and J by 2 bases, with 22 bases between them. This CDR3 has 17 amino acids. CDR1 and CDR2 from the germline V gene are MDHEN and SYDVKM.

This clonotype was seen repeatedly, ten times or more. The chain recombines TRBV18 with TRBJ2-5; 7 bases match TRBD1. This CDR3 contains 15 residues. V lost 8 bases, J lost 0 bases, and 9 bases stayed unmatched. Germline V gene data show CDR1 as KGHSH and CDR2 as LQKENI. Here the CDR3 DNA reads TGTGCCAGCAGCCCTGGGACAGTGTACCAAGAGACCCAGTACTTC. The encoded protein is CASSPGTVYQETQYF.

The chain carries TRBV3-1 and TRBJ2-7, with 9 bases identical to TRBD1. The CDR3 covers 16 residues. With V trimmed by 3 bases and J by 0 bases, 6 bases remained unmatched. Germline V lookup: CDR1 LGHDT, CDR2 YNNKEL (reference sequence). DNA for the CDR3: TGTGCCAGCAGCCACCATCTGGACAGGGGCTCCTACGAGCAGTACTTC. Protein: CASSHHLDRGSYEQYF.

This clonotype occurred a few times. The rearrangement joins TRBV27 to TRBJ1-2; 7 nucleotides match TRBD1. The CDR3 spans 14 residues. V was pared by 6 bases and J by 8 bases, with 12 bases of the junction left unmatched. Per germline, CDR1 MNHEY and CDR2 SMNVEV (reference sequence). In nucleotides, the CDR3 is TGTGCCAGCAGCCATACAGGGGCTTGGGGGGGCTACACCTTC. It encodes CASSHTGAWGGYTF.

The V gene is TRBV6-2 or TRBV6-3, the J gene TRBJ2-1; D is possibly TRBD1 (6 bases). V was pared by 0 bases and J by 1 base, with 13 bases between. The CDR3 is made up of 17 amino acids. Germline CDR1 reads MNHEY; CDR2 reads SVGEGT. This CDR3 reads CASSYSWIQGSYNEQFF. CDR3 nucleotides: TGTGCCAGCAGTTACTCATGGATTCAGGGGTCCTACAATGAGCAGTTCTTC.

The chain is built from TRBV9 and TRBJ1-1; D might be TRBD1 (6 bases). Trimming pared 0 bases from V and 5 bases from J, leaving 14 bases between. The CDR3 extends over 15 amino acids. CDR1 is SGDLS, CDR2 YYNGEE, per germline. CDR3 residues: CASSVGEGVKTEAFF. CDR3 in DNA: TGTGCCAGCAGCGTAGGGGAGGGGGTAAAAACTGAAGCTTTCTTT.

CDR3 DNA sequence: TGCGCCAGCAGCCAAGATACGGCCATCGGTCTCGTCATGCTTACCGGGGAGCTGTTTTTT. Protein: CASSQDTAIGLVMLTGELFF. The genes are TRBV4-3 and TRBJ2-2; no reliable D call. Trimming shortened V by 0 bases and J by 5 bases, and 25 bases separated the two germline ends. Germline V gene data show CDR1 as LGHNA and CDR2 as YSLEER. The CDR3 has 20 residues.

This clonotype was observed many times. V and J are TRBV6-5 and TRBJ1-2; D is unresolved. The CDR3 runs to 13 residues. Trimming took 0 bases from V and 4 from J, leaving 6 bases between them. The germline V gene encodes CDR1 MNHEY and CDR2 SVGAGI. The CDR3 DNA sequence: TGTGCCAGCAGTTACTCGCACAGCTATGGCTACACCTTC. Translation: CASSYSHSYGYTF.

This clonotype was seen a handful of times. The V gene is TRBV30, the J gene TRBJ1-2; maybe TRBD1 (6 bases). This CDR3 spans 13 amino acids. Between the trimmed V and J ends, which lost 2 bases and 4 bases, there was a span of 11 bases. Germline CDR1 is GTSNPN and CDR2 is SVGIG (reference sequence). The CDR3 bases are TGTGCCTGGAGTCTTAACAGGGCCTATGGCTACACCTTC. Translation: CAWSLNRAYGYTF.

The sample holds a few counts of this clonotype. The chain joins TRBV7-3 to TRBJ1-1, with TRBD1 matching over 9 bases. The CDR3 is 16 amino acids. J was trimmed by 4 bases and V by 1 base; bases with no gene match: 7. CDR1 is SGHTA, CDR2 FQGTGA, per germline. The CDR3 DNA is TGTGCCAGCAGCTTAAGGGACAGGGAACAGGGCACTGAAGCTTTCTTT. It codes for CASSLRDREQGTEAFF. Complete variable domain (other parts from reference TRBV7-3 and TRBJ1-1): GAGVSQTPSNKVTEKGKYVELRCDPISGHTALYWYRQSLGQGPEFLIYFQGTGAADDSGLPNDRFFAVRPEGSVSTLKIQRTERGDSAVYLCASSLRDREQGTEAFFGQGTRLTVV.

This clonotype occurred a few times. The chain recombines TRBV20-1 with TRBJ2-7, with D tentatively TRBD2 (6 bases). V dropped 3 bases and J dropped 4 bases, with 13 bases sitting between them. In germline, CDR1 is DFQATT, CDR2 SNEGSKA (reference sequence). CDR3 length equals 13 residues. The chain's CDR3 is CSASGGFGYEQYF. The CDR3 coding sequence is TGCAGTGCTAGTGGAGGGTTCGGGTACGAGCAGTACTTC.

This clonotype showed up many times. The rearrangement joins TRBV29-1 to TRBJ2-5, with TRBD2 matching 10 bases. This CDR3 has 15 residues. V trimming: 2 bases; J trimming: 5 bases; junction bases outside the gene matches: 8. Germline CDR1 and CDR2: SQVTM and ANQGSEA. Here the CDR3 DNA reads TGCAGCGTTGAACTAGCGGGAGATAATTGGGAGACCCAGTACTTC. It specifies CSVELAGDNWETQYF.

The J gene is TRBJ2-1, the V gene TRBV2, with D maybe TRBD2 (6 bases). Germline V gene data show CDR1 as SNHLY and CDR2 as FYNNEI. This CDR3 is 14 amino acids long. V shed 5 bases and J shed 5 bases, with 13 bases lying between them. The CDR3 DNA follows: TGTGCCAGCAGTCCTTGGGGACTCGACAATGAGCAGTTCTTC. It codes for CASSPWGLDNEQFF.

This clonotype showed up just a few times. The gene calls are TRBV5-1 and TRBJ1-4; D is possibly TRBD1 (6 bases). The CDR3 runs to 15 residues. Trimming shortened V by 4 bases and J by 5 bases, and 15 bases separated the two germline ends. Germline V lookup: CDR1 SGHRS, CDR2 YFSETQ. CDR3 DNA sequence: TGCGCCAGCAGCCCACCGGGACACGGGAATGAAAAACTGTTTTTT. Translation: CASSPPGHGNEKLFF.

At least ten counts were recorded for this clonotype. This chain uses TRBV7-2 with TRBJ2-5, with 13 bases matching TRBD2. The CDR3 extends over 16 amino acids. Germline assignment: CDR1 SGHTA and CDR2 FQGNSA. V was pared by 3 bases and J by 5 bases, with 6 bases of the junction left unmatched. The CDR3 DNA is TGTGCCAGCAGCTTTACTAGCGGGAGGGCGGGGGAGACCCAGTACTTC. Translating gives CASSFTSGRAGETQYF.

In its sample, this clonotype was seen many times. V and J are TRBV28 and TRBJ1-2; D call uncertain. The CDR3 has 13 residues. Trimming shortened V by 6 bases and J by 1 base, and 9 bases separated the two germline ends. Germline CDR1 and CDR2: MDHEN and SYDVKM. The chain's CDR3 is CASSLGSNYGYTF. The CDR3 DNA reads TGTGCCAGCAGCTTAGGCAGTAACTATGGCTACACCTTC.

In this sample, this clonotype turned up many times. The chain uses TRBV6-1 and TRBJ1-2; no reliable D call. In germline, CDR1 is MNHNS, CDR2 SASEGT. CDR3 length: 14 residues. Trimming cost V 6 bases and J 4 bases, with 15 bases left between them. The CDR3 reads CASSPFKTRYGYTF. In DNA form, the CDR3 reads TGTGCCAGCAGCCCTTTTAAAACCCGCTATGGCTACACCTTC.

CDR3 sequence (DNA): TGTGCCAGCAGTGGACAGGGGGCGCTTGGAACCACTGAAGCTTTCTTT. Translated: CASSGQGALGTTEAFF. V and J are TRBV28 and TRBJ1-1; TRBD1 matches 11 bases. Trimming removed 5 bases from V and 4 bases from J; junction bases left unmatched: 9. The CDR3 length is 16 residues. CDR1 is MDHEN and CDR2 is SYDVKM in the germline V gene.

Ten or more counts support this clonotype. This rearrangement joins TRBV30 to TRBJ2-5; TRBD2 matches at 8 bases. Germline CDR1 and CDR2: GTSNPN and SVGIG (reference sequence). Trimming removed 3 bases from V and 3 bases from J; junction bases left unmatched: 9. The CDR3 contains 15 residues. CDR3 sequence: CAWSADGTSEETQYF. Here the CDR3 DNA reads TGTGCCTGGAGCGCCGACGGGACTAGTGAAGAGACCCAGTACTTC.

This clonotype was observed a few times. This chain connects TRBV28 to TRBJ2-3; TRBD2 aligns across 12 bases. The junction had 12 bases not matched to a gene; V was cut back by 6 bases and J by 2 bases. This CDR3 is built from 18 residues. CDR1 is MDHEN, CDR2 SYDVKM, per germline. In nucleotides, the CDR3 is TGTGCCAGCAGGCGGGACGTCGGGACTAGCGGGTTCACAGATACGCAGTATTTT. It yields the protein CASRRDVGTSGFTDTQYF.

This clonotype was recorded many times. The gene calls are TRBV27 and TRBJ1-5, with D possibly being TRBD1 (5 bases). The germline gives CDR1 MNHEY, CDR2 SMNVEV (reference sequence). The V gene lost 3 bases and the J gene lost 6 bases, with 21 bases spanning the gap. The CDR3 length is 17 residues. In DNA, the CDR3 is TGTGCCAGCAGTTTGTGGGCCCCCCGGGGCGCAGGTCAGCCCCAGCATTTT. Protein product: CASSLWAPRGAGQPQHF.